This T cell receptor (beta chain) appears in the sequencing data of a study of T cell responses to AZD1222 COVID-19 vaccine. Study summary: The study pooled second doses at about 4 or about 12 weeks.

V lost 5 bases to trimming and J lost 10 bases; unmatched junction nucleotides: 9. This CDR3 is built from 15 residues. Germline CDR1 reads MNHEY; CDR2 reads SVGAGI. Profiling relied on immunoSEQ multiplex PCR, and the TCRdb table lists in-frame clones only, not all of them. Of more than 90,000 clones in the sample, about nine tenths are singletons; the top ten hold approximately 1.3%. Regarding the study as a whole: Nearly half of spike-specific TCRs reportedly target variant regions that are unmutated in the B.1.351 and B.1.1.7 variants. Rises in breadth and depth of Spike-specific TCRs came after two AZD1222 doses. Dominant at 160-218 and 743-854, vaccine-associated CD4 TCRs also spanned spike.

Notes on this clone: Its antigen is currently unknown.

This sequence originates from an adult in good health. This specimen consisted of peripheral blood, obtained on day 0 of AZD1222 vaccination. V gene TRBV6-5 combines with J gene TRBJ1-6; 9 bases match TRBD1. CDR3 loop: CASSNDRGKYSPLHF. DNA of the CDR3: TGTGCCAGCAGTAACGACAGGGGGAAATACTCACCCCTCCACTTT.